A single sample is the source of the 19 T cell receptor beta chains below, sequenced in a study of T cell responses to AZD1222 COVID-19 vaccine. Generated by immunoSEQ multiplex PCR, the TCRdb table keeps only in-frame clones and is missing some. The sample lists roughly 110,000 clones, about 92% occurring once. Sequenced here: peripheral blood, sampled 28 days after the second AZD1222 dose. The receptors shown here come from an adult who received the AZD1222 COVID-19 vaccine.

V is TRBV4-3 and J is TRBJ1-1, with 7 nucleotides matching TRBD1. The CDR3 is 18 amino acids. V shed 0 bases and J 1 base; nucleotides not matched to a gene: 11. Germline CDR1 and CDR2: LGHNA and YSLEER. DNA for the CDR3: TGCGCCAGCAGCCAAGAACAAAACAGGGGCTACTCGAACACTGAAGCTTTCTTT. Its translation is CASSQEQNRGYSNTEAFF.

This chain connects TRBV27 to TRBJ1-6; D unclear. The CDR3 spans 16 residues. Trimming took off 7 bases at V and 0 bases at J, with 13 bases between the two ends. CDR1 and CDR2 from the germline V gene are MNHEY and SMNVEV (reference sequence). This CDR3 is CASKLIDSSYNSPLHF. CDR3 bases: TGTGCCAGCAAACTTATAGATAGCTCCTATAATTCACCCCTCCACTTT.

V usage is TRBV3-1 (or the pseudogene TRBV3-2) and J usage is TRBJ1-3; maybe TRBD1 (6 bases). CDR1 and CDR2 (germline): LGHDT, YNNKEL (reference sequence). V lost 5 bases to trimming and J lost 3 bases, with 14 bases between them. This CDR3 has 15 amino acids. CDR3 region: CASSESVQGGNTIYF. CDR3 nucleotide sequence: TGTGCCAGCAGCGAGAGCGTACAGGGTGGAAACACCATATATTTT.

This rearrangement joins TRBV5-1 to TRBJ1-1; D is unresolved. V gave up 2 bases and J gave up 0 bases, with 5 bases separating them. Germline V gives CDR1 SGHRS, CDR2 YFSETQ. The CDR3 extends over 13 amino acids. The CDR3 spells CASSFSMNTEAFF. In DNA, the CDR3 is TGCGCCAGCAGCTTTTCAATGAACACTGAAGCTTTCTTT.

The chain carries TRBV7-8 and TRBJ2-1; TRBD2 might be the D (5 bases). This CDR3 spans 15 amino acids. Germline V gives CDR1 SGHVS, CDR2 FQNEAQ. The ends were cut back, 5 bases at V and 7 bases at J, with 18 bases in the middle. CDR3 region: CASSPRSGLVNEQFF. The CDR3, as DNA: TGTGCCAGCAGCCCCCGCTCCGGACTTGTAAATGAGCAGTTCTTC.

This clone was detected only once. The chain joins TRBV30 to TRBJ1-3; D is possibly TRBD1 (5 bases). Trimming removed 4 bases at V and 0 bases at J, with 10 bases between. Germline CDR1 GTSNPN, CDR2 SVGIG (reference sequence). The CDR3 contains 14 residues. CDR3 protein: CAWKGRISGNTIYF. For the CDR3, the DNA is TGTGCCTGGAAGGGACGAATCTCTGGAAACACCATATATTTT.

V is TRBV14 and J is TRBJ2-7, with a possible D match to TRBD2 (5 bases). Germline V gives CDR1 SGHDN, CDR2 FVKESK. The CDR3 runs to 11 residues. Trimming stripped 11 bases from V and 7 bases from J, with 15 bases between. CDR3 residues: CASAGMGEQYF. Written as DNA, the CDR3 is TGTGCCTCCGCCGGGATGGGGGAGCAGTACTTC.

The rearrangement joins TRBV6-5 to TRBJ1-3; 7 bases fit TRBD1. Germline assignment: CDR1 MNHEY and CDR2 SVGAGI. J gave up 2 bases and V 8 bases, and 6 bases lay outside the gene matches. CDR3 length: 14 residues. The CDR3 region has the DNA TGTGCCAGCGGAAACAGGGGAGCTGGAAACACCATATATTTT. Protein: CASGNRGAGNTIYF.

This chain links TRBV5-1 with TRBJ2-1; 11 positions agree with TRBD2. The germline V gene encodes CDR1 SGHRS and CDR2 YFSETQ. Unmatched junction bases numbered 7, after V lost 2 bases and J lost 9 bases. CDR3 length equals 15 residues. The CDR3 sequence: CASSLLAGEGGEQFF. CDR3 DNA sequence: TGCGCCAGCAGCTTACTAGCGGGGGAAGGTGGTGAGCAGTTCTTC.

V gene TRBV27 combines with J gene TRBJ1-1; tentative D call: TRBD1 (5 bases). The CDR3 is made up of 15 amino acids. Per germline, CDR1 MNHEY and CDR2 SMNVEV (reference sequence). Trimming stripped 6 bases from V and 1 base from J, with 15 bases between. CDR3 in DNA: TGTGCCAGCAGCCAGGGCCTTGATGGGAACACTGAAGCTTTCTTT. Its translation is CASSQGLDGNTEAFF.

The V call is TRBV18, the J call TRBJ2-2; D is unclear. Germline V gene sequence: CDR1 KGHSH, CDR2 LQKENI. Trimming left V 2 bases short and J 0 bases short, with 7 bases between. The CDR3 consists of 15 residues. DNA of the CDR3: TGTGCCAGCTCACCATCAACAGCGAACACCGGGGAGCTGTTTTTT. This sequence encodes CASSPSTANTGELFF.

This clone was detected only a few times. The gene calls are TRBV7-3 and TRBJ2-2, with D perhaps matching TRBD2 (6 bases). V was cut by 6 bases and J by 6 bases, with 14 bases left in between. The germline CDR1 and CDR2 sequences are SGHTA and FQGTGA. There are 14 residues in the CDR3. The CDR3 sequence is CASRLNGGSGELFF. The CDR3 DNA follows: TGTGCCAGCAGGTTGAATGGAGGGTCCGGGGAGCTGTTTTTT.

The genes are TRBV5-1 and TRBJ1-1; 9 nucleotides line up with TRBD1. The CDR3 extends over 13 amino acids. Germline V gene sequence: CDR1 SGHRS, CDR2 YFSETQ. V trimming: 3 bases; J trimming: 7 bases; junction bases outside the gene matches: 4. The CDR3 spells CASSSTGGSEAFF. Written as DNA, the CDR3 is TGCGCCAGCAGCTCAACAGGGGGCAGTGAAGCTTTCTTT.

The chain links TRBV4-2 to TRBJ2-3; TRBD2 matches 15 bases. V lost 4 bases to trimming and J lost 0 bases; unmatched junction nucleotides: 8. The germline V gene encodes CDR1 LGHNA and CDR2 YNFKEQ. CDR3 length equals 19 residues. The CDR3 spells CASSREGLAGGASTDTQYF. CDR3 coding DNA: TGTGCCAGCAGCCGAGAAGGACTAGCGGGGGGGGCTAGCACAGATACGCAGTATTTT.

The chain joins TRBV7-2 to TRBJ2-5; 9 bases agree with TRBD1. CDR3 length equals 15 residues. From germline, CDR1 is SGHTA and CDR2 FQGNSA. Trimming at V came to 5 bases and at J to 9 bases, leaving 13 bases not matched to a gene. The CDR3 region is CASSPYQGQGGAQYF. CDR3 bases: TGTGCCAGCAGCCCCTACCAGGGACAGGGAGGTGCCCAGTACTTC.

V and J are TRBV7-9 and TRBJ1-1; TRBD1 is a possible D gene (5 bases). Germline CDR1 SEHNR, CDR2 FQNEAQ (reference sequence). CDR3 length: 13 amino acids. Trimming pared 5 bases from V and 3 bases from J, leaving 10 bases between. CDR3 sequence (DNA): TGTGCCAGCAGCGAGGGGCGGGACACTGAAGCTTTCTTT. Its protein is CASSEGRDTEAFF.

The chain employs TRBV18 and TRBJ1-2; D might be TRBD1 (5 bases). V lost 6 bases and J lost 8, with 22 bases in between. CDR3 size: 15 residues. Germline lookup yields CDR1 KGHSH and CDR2 LQKENI. The CDR3 coding sequence is TGTGCCAGCTCCCCGGGCAGGGAAACAACTCAAGGCTACACCTTC. Protein sequence: CASSPGRETTQGYTF.

The rearrangement links TRBV18 to TRBJ2-4; no definite D call. There are 16 residues in the CDR3. The germline V gene encodes CDR1 KGHSH and CDR2 LQKENI. The germline V and J ends were trimmed by 1 base and 5 bases, with 15 bases remaining between them. The CDR3 sequence is CASSPLLSGTENIQYF. The CDR3 DNA is TGTGCCAGCTCACCACTTCTTTCAGGCACCGAAAACATTCAGTACTTC.

The V and J genes are TRBV7-3 and TRBJ2-7, with D perhaps matching TRBD1 (6 bases). Deletions cut 3 bases from V and 3 bases from J, with 12 bases between. This CDR3 has 14 amino acids. Germline V gene sequence: CDR1 SGHTA, CDR2 FQGTGA. The CDR3 protein is CASSFRGQIYEQYF. The CDR3 DNA is TGTGCCAGCAGCTTCCGGGGACAAATCTACGAGCAGTACTTC.